The next 8 T cell receptor beta chains were all read from a single sample in a study of shared clonotypes between healthy human individuals. Assay used: immunoSEQ multiplex PCR; TCRdb lists only in-frame clones, some missing. The sample yields 2 million to 2.5 million clones, about 92% seen once. Specimen: naive CD4+ T cells from PBMCs. Subset in this sample: CD45RA+ positively selected. The receptors stem from a man aged 18 to 29 in good health. Some clones in this sample may be carry-over from other donors' samples.

J is TRBJ2-2 and V is TRBV5-1; the D is unclear. Trimming shortened V by 2 bases and J by 5 bases, and 10 bases separated the two germline ends. Germline CDR1 reads SGHRS; CDR2 reads YFSETQ. CDR3 length equals 14 residues. The CDR3 sequence: CASSLRSLTGELFF. Written as DNA, the CDR3 is TGCGCCAGCAGCTTAAGGTCTCTGACCGGGGAGCTGTTTTTT.

The chain has TRBV6-6 and TRBJ1-4; possibly TRBD1 for D (6 bases). The germline gives CDR1 MNHNY, CDR2 SVGAGI (reference sequence). This CDR3 region has 14 residues. The V end was cut by 5 bases, the J end by 4 bases, with 11 bases between. CDR3 sequence: CASSRGTLNEKLFF. The CDR3 nucleotides are TGTGCCAGCAGTCGAGGGACACTTAATGAAAAACTGTTTTTT.

This chain connects TRBV28 to TRBJ1-4; perhaps TRBD1 as D (5 bases). Germline assignment: CDR1 MDHEN and CDR2 SYDVKM. Trimming cost V 5 bases and J 0 bases, with 10 bases left between them. This CDR3 contains 15 residues. The chain's CDR3 is CASSTSGATNEKLFF. In nucleotides, the CDR3 is TGTGCCAGCAGTACCTCGGGGGCAACTAATGAAAAACTGTTTTTT.

Comments on this clone: Since a much larger clone is just one base distant, this may be a read error. Other DNA sequences from this sample encode an identical CDR3 as well. This chain joins TRBV28 and TRBJ2-7; D not certain. V was trimmed by 3 bases and J by 1 base, leaving 1 base between them. The CDR3 extends over 11 amino acids. The germline gives CDR1 MDHEN, CDR2 SYDVKM. The CDR3 DNA sequence: TGTGCCAGCAGTTTTTCCTACGAGCAGTACTTC. Amino acids: CASSFSYEQYF.

This chain links TRBV5-4 with TRBJ2-1, with TRBD2 identical over 7 bases. CDR1 SGHNT and CDR2 YYREEE come from the germline V gene (reference sequence). The CDR3 loop spans 16 amino acids. V shed 4 bases, J shed 5 bases, and the junction held 12 bases outside the gene matches. CDR3 in DNA: TGTGCCAGCAGCAGGGTAGGCGGGAGTGGCAACAATGAGCAGTTCTTC. Protein product: CASSRVGGSGNNEQFF.

J is TRBJ2-1 and V is TRBV25-1; 7 positions agree with TRBD2. CDR1 is MGHDK and CDR2 is SYGVNS in the germline V gene. Trimming removed 1 base from V and 10 bases from J; junction bases left unmatched: 10. CDR3 length: 15 residues. DNA of the CDR3: TGTGCCAGCAGTGAATGGGTGACTAGCTTAGACGAGCAGTTCTTC. It yields the protein CASSEWVTSLDEQFF.

In this sample, this clone turned up a few times. This CDR3 is CASNDPGGNTIYF. CDR3 nucleotide sequence: TGTGCCAGCAACGACCCGGGGGGAAACACCATATATTTT. The V and J genes are TRBV19 and TRBJ1-3; D not resolved. The germline CDR1 and CDR2 sequences are LNHDA and SQIVND (reference sequence). The ends were cut back, 9 bases at V and 4 bases at J, with 13 bases in the middle. CDR3 length: 13 residues. The entire variable domain, with the rest obtained from reference TRBV19 and TRBJ1-3, is as follows: DGGITQSPKYLFRKEGQNVTLSCEQNLNHDAMYWYRQDPGQGLRLIYYSQIVNDFQKGDIAEGYSVSREKKESFPLTVTSAQKNPTAFYLCASNDPGGNTIYFGEGSWLTVV.

The rearrangement joins TRBV18 to TRBJ2-1; unclear D gene. V was cut by 6 bases and J by 5 bases, with 14 bases left in between. The CDR3 extends over 14 amino acids. Germline values: CDR1 KGHSH, CDR2 LQKENI. CDR3: CASSDTSGDNEQFF. The DNA of the CDR3 is TGTGCCAGCTCCGATACATCGGGCGACAATGAGCAGTTCTTC.